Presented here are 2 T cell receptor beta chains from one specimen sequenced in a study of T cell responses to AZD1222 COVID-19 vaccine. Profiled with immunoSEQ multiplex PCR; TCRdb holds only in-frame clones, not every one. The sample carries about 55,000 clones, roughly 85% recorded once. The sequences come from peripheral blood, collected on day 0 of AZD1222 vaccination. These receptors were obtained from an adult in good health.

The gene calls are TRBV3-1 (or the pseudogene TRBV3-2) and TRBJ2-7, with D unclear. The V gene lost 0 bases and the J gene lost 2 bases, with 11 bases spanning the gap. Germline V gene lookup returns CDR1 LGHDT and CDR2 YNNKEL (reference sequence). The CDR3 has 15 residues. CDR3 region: CASSQDHEAAYEQYF. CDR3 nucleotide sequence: TGTGCCAGCAGCCAAGATCACGAAGCCGCCTACGAGCAGTACTTC.

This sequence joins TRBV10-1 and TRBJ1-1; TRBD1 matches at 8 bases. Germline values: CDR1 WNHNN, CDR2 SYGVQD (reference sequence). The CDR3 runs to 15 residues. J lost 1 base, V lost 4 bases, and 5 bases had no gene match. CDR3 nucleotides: TGCGCCAGCAGTGGGTCGACAGGGGCGAACACTGAAGCTTTCTTT. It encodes CASSGSTGANTEAFF.